A selection of T cell receptor beta chains follows, all from one sample in a study of blood T cell repertoires in COVID-19. Using immunoSEQ multiplex PCR, the repertoire was profiled, and TCRdb retains in-frame clones only, with some absent. The table records under 100,000 clones, 75% to 95% of them present only once. The material sequenced was peripheral blood. The receptor source for this set is a man aged 45-60 years with acute or convalescent COVID-19. CDR3s leave out the opening cysteine and the closing phenylalanine or tryptophan. Clone size is shown for a subset of rows, as once, few, many or a class of expanded clone.

V	J	length	size	CDR3
TRBV5-1	TRBJ1-3	14	NA	ASSLESQGSGNTIY
TRBV19	TRBJ2-7	11	medium-sized	ASSSQASYEQY
TRBV12-3/TRBV12-4	TRBJ1-6	10	NA	ASGGANSPLH
TRBV24-1	TRBJ1-3	13	NA	ATSDKKGQGNTIY
TRBV11-2	TRBJ1-2	11	NA	ASSFGGSRGYT
TRBV10-3	TRBJ1-5	16	NA	AISEPPTGTSRNQPQH
TRBV30	TRBJ1-2	11	NA	AWRAAMINRYT
TRBV5-4	TRBJ2-4	14	NA	ASSRGQGGSKNIQY
TRBV5-5	TRBJ2-7	11	medium-sized	ASSFGGTYEQY
TRBV15	TRBJ2-7	12	NA	ATSRDLWVDEQY
TRBV11-3	TRBJ2-7	12	NA	ASRLAAGSYEQY
TRBV29-1	TRBJ1-5	9	NA	SVDFNQPQH
TRBV11-2	TRBJ2-3	11	NA	ASRQGSTDTQY
TRBV3-1/TRBV3-2	TRBJ1-3	15	NA	ASSQDLGGTSRNTIY
TRBV5-1	TRBJ2-3	13	once	ASSSSGSGTDTQY
TRBV4-1	TRBJ2-1	12	once	ASSQLRVGNEQF
TRBV21-1	TRBJ2-5	14	NA	ASSKASVLLQETQY
TRBV27	TRBJ2-7	12	NA	ASSLAGQTYEQY
TRBV18	TRBJ2-3	11	NA	ASSLDNMGTQY
TRBV27	TRBJ2-3	13	NA	ASSYGQGFYDTQY
TRBV6-5	TRBJ1-1	9	NA	ASSRDREAF
TRBV2	TRBJ1-5	11	NA	AVRRTENQPQH
TRBV15	TRBJ2-1	11	NA	ATHEGGRREQF
TRBV7-9	TRBJ2-2	15	NA	ASSLPGTSGRSGELF
TRBV5-1	TRBJ1-1	10	NA	ASSLGGEGAF
TRBV7-6	TRBJ2-7	11	once	ASSHSLSYEQY
TRBV21-1	TRBJ2-1	15	NA	ASSSLTSGSSYNEQF
TRBV14	TRBJ1-1	14	NA	ASSQDSRLRGTEAF